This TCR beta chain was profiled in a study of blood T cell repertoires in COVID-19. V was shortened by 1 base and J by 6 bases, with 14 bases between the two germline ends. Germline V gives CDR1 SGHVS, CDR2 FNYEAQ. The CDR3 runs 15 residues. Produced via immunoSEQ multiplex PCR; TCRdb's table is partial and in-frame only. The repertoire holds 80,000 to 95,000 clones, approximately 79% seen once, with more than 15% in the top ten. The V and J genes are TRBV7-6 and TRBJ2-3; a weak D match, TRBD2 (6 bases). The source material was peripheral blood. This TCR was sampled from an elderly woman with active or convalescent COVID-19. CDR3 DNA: TGTGCCAGCAGCTTAGGCTCCGGGACTCCGGATACGCAGTATTTT. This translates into CASSLGSGTPDTQYF.